The clone carrying this TCR beta chain was observed at least ten times. Construction of the TCRbeta library involved unique molecular identifiers. TCRdb independently ran MiXCR on the PCR reads; one entry per CDR3 protein. The data contain over 150,000 distinct CDR3 sequences, 6.5% to 7.5% of them seen just once; the ten biggest clones take up approximately 3%. These data come from a study of T-cell reconstitution after alpha-beta-depleted transplantation in children. With 5 bases removed from V and 4 bases from J, the gap between germline ends came to 17 bases. This CDR3 region has 15 residues. Looked up from germline, CDR1 is MNHEY and CDR2 is SMNVEV (reference sequence).

This clonotype was sampled from a human donor who donated a stem cell graft to a child with Wiskott-Aldrich syndrome. This specimen was PBMCs from the stem cell graft donor, taken from the stem cell graft. This sequence joins TRBV27 and TRBJ1-2; D perhaps matches TRBD1 (6 bases). The CDR3 here is CASSPSPDSAYGYTF. CDR3 in DNA: TGTGCCAGCAGTCCGTCGCCGGACAGCGCCTATGGCTACACCTTC.